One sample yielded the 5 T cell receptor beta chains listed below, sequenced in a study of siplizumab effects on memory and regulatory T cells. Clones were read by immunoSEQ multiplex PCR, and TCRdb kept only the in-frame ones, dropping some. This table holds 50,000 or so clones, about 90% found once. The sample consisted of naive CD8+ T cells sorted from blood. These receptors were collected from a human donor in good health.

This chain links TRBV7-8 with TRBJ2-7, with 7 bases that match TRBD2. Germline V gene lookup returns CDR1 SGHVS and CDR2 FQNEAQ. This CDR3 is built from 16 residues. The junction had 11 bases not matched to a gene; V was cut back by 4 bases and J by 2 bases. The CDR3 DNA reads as TGTGCCAGCAGCTCTGGTACGACTAGCATTACCTACGAGCAGTACTTC. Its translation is CASSSGTTSITYEQYF.

CDR3 protein: CASSVSGGSGTDTQYF. CDR3 nucleotide sequence: TGTGCCAGCAGCGTATCAGGCGGGAGCGGAACAGATACGCAGTATTTT. The chain uses TRBV9 and TRBJ2-3, with 7 positions matching TRBD2. The V and J ends lost 1 base and 3 bases, in that order; junction bases with no gene match: 8. CDR3 size: 16 residues. Germline V gives CDR1 SGDLS, CDR2 YYNGEE. Drawing the rest from reference TRBV9 and TRBJ2-3, the complete variable domain is DSGVTQTPKHLITATGQRVTLRCSPRSGDLSVYWYQQSLDQGLQFLIQYYNGEERAKGNILERFSAQQFPDLHSELNLSSLELGDSALYFCASSVSGGSGTDTQYFGPGTRLTVL.

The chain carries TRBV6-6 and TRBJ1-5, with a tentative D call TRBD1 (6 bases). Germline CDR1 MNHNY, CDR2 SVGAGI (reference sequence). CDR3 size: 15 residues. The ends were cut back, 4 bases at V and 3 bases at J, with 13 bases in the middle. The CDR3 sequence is CASSSPDSFNQPQHF. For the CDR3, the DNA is TGTGCCAGCAGTTCCCCGGACAGTTTCAATCAGCCCCAGCATTTT.

Here the CDR3 DNA reads TGTGCCAGCAGCTTAGCGGTGACGGACCGCGGAAACACCATATATTTT. Its translation: CASSLAVTDRGNTIYF. The gene calls are TRBV7-9 and TRBJ1-3; D is ambiguous. The germline V and J ends were trimmed by 0 bases and 4 bases, with 13 bases remaining between them. Germline-derived CDR1 and CDR2 are SEHNR and FQNEAQ (reference sequence). This CDR3 is 16 amino acids long. Drawing the rest from reference TRBV7-9 and TRBJ1-3, the complete variable domain is DTGVSQNPRHKITKRGQNVTFRCDPISEHNRLYWYRQTLGQGPEFLTYFQNEAQLEKSRLLSDRFSAERPKGSFSTLEIQRTEQGDSAMYLCASSLAVTDRGNTIYFGEGSWLTVV.

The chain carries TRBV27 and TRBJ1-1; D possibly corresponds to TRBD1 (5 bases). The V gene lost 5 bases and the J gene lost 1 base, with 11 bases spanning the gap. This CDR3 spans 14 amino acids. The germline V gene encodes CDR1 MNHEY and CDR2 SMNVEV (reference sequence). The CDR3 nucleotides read TGTGCCAGCAGTATTACAGGCTCGAACACTGAAGCTTTCTTT. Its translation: CASSITGSNTEAFF.